Listed below are T cell receptor beta chains from one sample, sequenced in a study of cytomegalovirus exposure and HLA in healthy donors. The assay was immunoSEQ multiplex PCR, and TCRdb's table has in-frame clones only and misses some. Among about 210,000 clones, roughly four fifths were seen once, and the ten largest hold around 9.6%. The source material was PBMCs. The receptors were gathered from a woman in her fifties or sixties in good health and CMV-seropositive. CDR3s include the opening cysteine and the closing phenylalanine or tryptophan. Fields, in order: V gene, clone size, J gene, CDR3 protein. Part of the rows lack a size; the others show once, few, many or a class for expanded clones.

>TRBV4-1|NA|TRBJ2-3
CASSQGGVGRDTQYF
>TRBV19|NA|TRBJ2-7
CASSMVGGSSYEQYF
>TRBV28|NA|TRBJ2-5
CASSMDRVGAKETQYF
>TRBV4-1|few|TRBJ1-4
CASSQDGGRTVNEKLFF
>TRBV11-2|NA|TRBJ2-5
CASSLEGWPPQETQYF
>TRBV9|once|TRBJ1-1
CASSVGRNTEAFF
>TRBV11-1|NA|TRBJ1-1
CASSVSFRTKNTEAFF
>TRBV6-5|NA|TRBJ2-5
CASSPMFASETQYF
>TRBV5-1|NA|TRBJ2-7
CASSLVSTGSYEQYF
>TRBV29-1|NA|TRBJ2-1
CSVSGDRSYNEQFF
>TRBV28|NA|TRBJ2-5
CASSFESSGGRRETQYF
>TRBV5-1|NA|TRBJ2-1
CASSLSLVVSTTRDYNEQFF
>TRBV19|NA|TRBJ2-1
CADWDSSSYNEQFF
>TRBV30|NA|TRBJ1-5
CAWSLGPHHAQPQHF
>TRBV2|NA|TRBJ2-7
CASSHPGTEDPYEQYF
>TRBV6-5|NA|TRBJ1-5
CASNRQGDQPQHF
>TRBV5-6|once|TRBJ2-7
CASSRSGTGGSYEQYF
>TRBV6-4|few|TRBJ2-7
CASSYSTGTTTYEQYF
>TRBV2|NA|TRBJ1-3
CASSRVRSGNTIYF
>TRBV2|NA|TRBJ1-1
CASSGGRDSLNTEAFF
>TRBV9|NA|TRBJ1-4
CASSVGLGVVTNEKLFF
>TRBV6-1|NA|TRBJ2-5
CASGPGLAGQETQYF
>TRBV19|few|TRBJ1-5
CASRPTTAGLIQPQHF
>TRBV11-2|NA|TRBJ2-1
CASSSNGGWDRGDNEQFF
>TRBV27|NA|TRBJ2-2
CASSRTIQGNTGELFF
>TRBV10-3|NA|TRBJ1-1
CASQGLWGTEAFF
>TRBV9|NA|TRBJ2-5
CASSGGGQETQYF
>TRBV2|NA|TRBJ1-5
CASTEGQARNQPQHF
>TRBV13|once|TRBJ1-1
CASLRDRGMNTEAFF
>TRBV7-2|NA|TRBJ1-5
CASSLVRGGQPQHF
>TRBV6-1|once|TRBJ1-2
CASSDPGGGYTF
>TRBV9|once|TRBJ1-2
CASSRDRVYGYTF
>TRBV7-3|NA|TRBJ2-1
CASSLLGAQYNEQFF
>TRBV2|NA|TRBJ2-7
CATTRRGGHYEQYF
>TRBV2|NA|TRBJ1-5
CASSLVDQPQHF
>TRBV6-1|once|TRBJ2-2
CASSGLTGELFF
>TRBV5-1|once|TRBJ2-3
CASSQPGLTDTQYF
>TRBV19|once|TRBJ2-6
CASSPDRAGANVLTF
>TRBV19|NA|TRBJ2-5
CASSRGVGMETQYF
>TRBV6-6|NA|TRBJ1-1
CASSQRGDTEAFF
>TRBV5-1|few|TRBJ1-1
CASSLASNTEAFF
>TRBV6-1|few|TRBJ1-4
CASIFRTNEKLFF
>TRBV9|NA|TRBJ1-1
CASSGTGVGPEAFF
>TRBV28|NA|TRBJ2-7
CASSLGGAFNEQYF
>TRBV6-5|NA|TRBJ2-7
CASSYSRGLGEQYF
>TRBV28|NA|TRBJ2-3
CASNQATDTQYF
>TRBV19|NA|TRBJ1-2
CASSPAPGDYGYTF
>TRBV27|NA|TRBJ2-1
CASSLNRGQNEQFF
>TRBV5-1|NA|TRBJ2-2
CASSFSGQGSGELFF
>TRBV29-1|NA|TRBJ2-5
CSVAKGGVGETQYF
>TRBV4-1|NA|TRBJ2-1
CASSQRRVGEQFF